This TCR beta chain was profiled in a study of CD8 T cells in ankylosing spondylitis. V lost 3 bases and J lost 3; bases outside the gene matches: 8. This CDR3 contains 15 residues. Germline CDR1 reads SEHNR; CDR2 reads FQNEAQ (reference sequence). TCRdb reanalysed the 5' RACE reads using MiXCR and keeps one entry per CDR3 protein. Here the sample spans about 350,000 distinct CDR3 sequences, roughly 22% being singletons. This clonotype was sampled from a male donor with ankylosing spondylitis or in good health (not recorded which). The source material was blood, either unsorted or a sorted T cell fraction (not recorded which). The rearrangement joins TRBV7-9 to TRBJ2-7; 7 bases fit TRBD2. The CDR3: CASSLPVGGSYEQYF. Here the CDR3 DNA reads TGTGCCAGCAGCTTGCCGGTGGGGGGGAGCTACGAGCAGTACTTC.